This is a list of T cell receptor beta chains from one sample in a study of CD8+CD57+ T cells in acquired aplastic anemia. A single record per CDR3 protein comes from TCRdb applying MiXCR to the reads. The data hold about 170,000 distinct CDR3 sequences, with 50% to 75% observed a single time. Sequenced: sorted CD4+, CD8+, or CD8+CD57+ T cells (not recorded which) from PBMCs. These receptor sequences come from a human donor in good health. Each CDR3 is given with its conserved first and last residue. A D gene is named only where the DNA matches it firmly. Expanded clones are given a class, and other clones once, few, many or no size at all.

cdr3_nt: TGTGCCAGCAGCTTAGGCCCTTTAGGCGGCAATCAGCCCCAGCATTTT
cdr3_aa: CASSLGPLGGNQPQHF
cdr3_length: 16
v_call: TRBV7-8
d_call: -
clone_size: many
j_call: TRBJ1-5

cdr3_nt: TGTGCCAGCAGCTTGGACGGTACTAGCGGGAGAGGGAGCACCCAGTACTTC
cdr3_aa: CASSLDGTSGRGSTQYF
cdr3_length: 17
v_call: TRBV5-6
d_call: TRBD2
clone_size: many
j_call: TRBJ2-5

cdr3_nt: TGTGCCACCAGTGATTTGGGCGTTTACGGTACGCAGTATTTT
cdr3_aa: CATSDLGVYGTQYF
cdr3_length: 14
v_call: TRBV24-1
d_call: -
clone_size: -
j_call: TRBJ2-3

cdr3_nt: TGTGCCAGCGGGAGGGCGAACACTGAAGCTTTCTTT
cdr3_aa: CASGRANTEAFF
cdr3_length: 12
v_call: TRBV9
d_call: -
clone_size: -
j_call: TRBJ1-1

cdr3_nt: TGTGCCAGCAGTGAGGACCACAATCAGCCCCAGCATTTT
cdr3_aa: CASSEDHNQPQHF
cdr3_length: 13
v_call: TRBV2
d_call: -
clone_size: -
j_call: TRBJ1-5

cdr3_nt: TGTGCCAGCAGCTCGGGGGGTACCCACGAGCAGTACTTC
cdr3_aa: CASSSGGTHEQYF
cdr3_length: 13
v_call: TRBV7-9
d_call: TRBD2
clone_size: -
j_call: TRBJ2-7

cdr3_nt: TGTGCCACCAGCAGAGAACCTAGCGGGACCTACGAGCAGTACTTC
cdr3_aa: CATSREPSGTYEQYF
cdr3_length: 15
v_call: TRBV15
d_call: TRBD2
clone_size: -
j_call: TRBJ2-7

cdr3_nt: TGTGCCAGCAGCGTAGGAGGGAGCAATCAGCCCCAGCATTTT
cdr3_aa: CASSVGGSNQPQHF
cdr3_length: 14
v_call: TRBV9
d_call: -
clone_size: many
j_call: TRBJ1-5

cdr3_nt: TGCAGTGCCACGACTAGCGGGGGGGCCCGTTCGCAGACCCAGTACTTC
cdr3_aa: CSATTSGGARSQTQYF
cdr3_length: 16
v_call: TRBV20-1
d_call: TRBD2
clone_size: -
j_call: TRBJ2-5

cdr3_nt: TGTGCCAGCAGCCTGGACGCGGGAGTCGGCACAGATACGCAGTATTTT
cdr3_aa: CASSLDAGVGTDTQYF
cdr3_length: 16
v_call: TRBV12-3/TRBV12-4
d_call: TRBD2
clone_size: -
j_call: TRBJ2-3

cdr3_nt: TGTGCCAGCAGTTCCCCCAGACTTTACAATGAGCAGTTCTTC
cdr3_aa: CASSSPRLYNEQFF
cdr3_length: 14
v_call: TRBV6-2/TRBV6-3
d_call: -
clone_size: -
j_call: TRBJ2-1

cdr3_nt: TGTGCCAGCAGCGGTAGGACAGGGGGAGAGACCCAGTACTTC
cdr3_aa: CASSGRTGGETQYF
cdr3_length: 14
v_call: TRBV7-6
d_call: TRBD1
clone_size: -
j_call: TRBJ2-5

cdr3_nt: TGTGCCAGCAGCGTCTCCCTCCGGGTCCACGAGCAGTACTTC
cdr3_aa: CASSVSLRVHEQYF
cdr3_length: 14
v_call: TRBV5-5
d_call: -
clone_size: -
j_call: TRBJ2-7

cdr3_nt: TGTGCCATCAGTGAGTTGGCAGGGAACGGTTATGGCTACACCTTC
cdr3_aa: CAISELAGNGYGYTF
cdr3_length: 15
v_call: TRBV10-3
d_call: -
clone_size: -
j_call: TRBJ1-2

cdr3_nt: TGCAGTGCTAGACCCAGGCCCTCCTACGAGCAGTACTTC
cdr3_aa: CSARPRPSYEQYF
cdr3_length: 13
v_call: TRBV20-1
d_call: -
clone_size: few
j_call: TRBJ2-7

cdr3_nt: TGTGCCAGCAGTGACCCATCAGGGGATTGGGAGACCCAGTACTTC
cdr3_aa: CASSDPSGDWETQYF
cdr3_length: 15
v_call: TRBV2
d_call: -
clone_size: -
j_call: TRBJ2-5

cdr3_nt: TGTGCCAGCAGCTCACATTCGGGCCTTCGGAATGAAAAACTGTTTTTT
cdr3_aa: CASSSHSGLRNEKLFF
cdr3_length: 16
v_call: TRBV7-9
d_call: -
clone_size: -
j_call: TRBJ1-4

cdr3_nt: TGTGCCAGCAGCCCTGACAGGCGCTCCTACGAGCAGTACTTC
cdr3_aa: CASSPDRRSYEQYF
cdr3_length: 14
v_call: TRBV7-3
d_call: -
clone_size: few
j_call: TRBJ2-7